The clone carrying this TCR beta chain was seen a single time. Treatment described: roughly 19 received Ad26.COV2.S at low or high dose, single or two shots; 5 received placebo; per-sample allocation not given. Day 63 following the first vaccine or placebo injection was when the samples were taken. Wuhan-strain SARS-CoV-2 spike was expressed by the Ad26 vector that made up the vaccine. This sample is drawn from a study of Ad26.COV2.S vaccination and SARS-CoV-2 variants. The germline CDR1 and CDR2 sequences are SGHVS and FQNEAQ. The CDR3 covers 15 residues. The junction had 8 bases not matched to a gene; V was cut back by 4 bases and J by 6 bases. Method: immunoSEQ multiplex PCR; TCRdb's copy keeps in-frame clones and lacks some. The data contain about 350,000 clones, about nine tenths of them singletons.

The rearrangement joins TRBV7-8 to TRBJ1-5, with 8 bases aligning to TRBD1. The sample in question was peripheral blood, obtained in a trial of Ad26.COV2.S vaccine versus placebo. The clonotype was recovered from a person aged 18-60 years who received the Ad26.COV2.S COVID-19 vaccine or a placebo. CDR3 in DNA: TGTGCCAGCAGCTCCTACAGGGGGTCGGGTCAGCCCCAGCATTTT. Translated, it gives CASSSYRGSGQPQHF.